This T cell receptor (beta chain) derives from a study of T cells in Graves' hyperthyroidism and ophthalmopathy. Findings and limits, study-wide: It was a median around 6 months before onset that the model predicted ophthalmopathy. The blood repertoire included most of the expanded thyroid clonotypes above 0.001.

Researchers barred patients who had uncontrolled infection, other autoimmune disease, pregnancy or lactation. This clonotype was observed a few times. The antigen remains undetermined. The TCR beta CDR3 regions underwent amplification using RNA transcripts as the source. The study used the HTBI primer set for a first-round RT-PCR of the TCR CDR3. TCRdb reprocessed the multiplex PCR reads via MiXCR and lists one record per CDR3 protein. This table holds about 320,000 distinct CDR3 sequences, roughly 15% found once. The sequenced sample consisted of blood. This receptor was obtained from a young man with Graves' hyperthyroidism.

The CDR3, as DNA: TGTGCCAGCAGCGCACAAGAGTATCAGCCCCAGCATTTT. Translation: CASSAQEYQPQHF. This rearrangement joins TRBV7-8 to TRBJ1-5; D unclear. V lost 5 bases and J 5 bases, leaving 10 bases between the germline ends. The CDR3 contains 13 residues. Germline CDR1 and CDR2: SGHVS and FQNEAQ.